The entry below gives a single T cell receptor (beta chain) sequence along with its context. Sequenced by immunoSEQ multiplex PCR; TCRdb stores in-frame clones only, minus some. The table records more than 2,000,000 clones, more than 85% of them present only once. Trimming removed 2 bases from V and 2 bases from J; junction bases left unmatched: 9. Germline CDR1 reads MRHNA; CDR2 reads SNTAGT. The CDR3 consists of 18 residues. This sample is part of a study of shared clonotypes between healthy human individuals. Sequencing used naive CD4+ T cells from PBMCs. The sample's subset: CD45RA+ positively selected. This clonotype was obtained from a man in his late teens or twenties in good health. Some clones in this sample may be carry-over from other donors' samples. The chain couples TRBV6-4 to TRBJ2-1; 10 positions match TRBD2. CDR3 region: CASSDGGLAGAAYNEQFF. CDR3 coding DNA: TGTGCCAGCAGTGACGGGGGGCTAGCGGGAGCCGCCTACAATGAGCAGTTCTTC.